Presented here are 28 T cell receptor beta chains from one specimen sequenced in a study of T-cell reconstitution after alpha-beta-depleted transplantation in children. Unique molecular identifiers were used to barcode this TCRbeta library. Each CDR3 protein gets one entry after TCRdb re-called the PCR reads with MiXCR. The profile shows under 850,000 distinct CDR3 sequences, under 15% of them singletons. Specimen: PBMCs, collected before TCRalphabeta/CD19-depleted stem cell transplant. The receptor set was obtained from a girl aged 2-10 years with congenital amegakaryocytic thrombocytopenia, due to receive a stem cell transplant.

The sample holds many counts of this clonotype. The J gene is TRBJ1-2, the V gene TRBV5-1; unclear D gene. Germline CDR1 and CDR2: SGHRS and YFSETQ. V gave up 2 bases and J gave up 3 bases, with 11 bases separating them. There are 14 residues in the CDR3. DNA for the CDR3: TGCGCCAGCAGCTTCGAACCCGGGCACTATGGCTACACCTTC. Translated: CASSFEPGHYGYTF.

This clonotype was detected many times. The V and J genes are TRBV5-1 and TRBJ1-4, with TRBD1 as a possible D gene (5 bases). The germline V gene has CDR1 SGHRS and CDR2 YFSETQ. The V gene lost 6 bases and the J gene lost 0 bases, with 9 bases spanning the gap. The CDR3 is made up of 14 amino acids. CDR3 DNA sequence: TGCGCCAGCATAGGGGCACCAACTAATGAAAAACTGTTTTTT. Protein: CASIGAPTNEKLFF. Complete variable domain (other parts from reference TRBV5-1 and TRBJ1-4): KAGVTQTPRYLIKTRGQQVTLSCSPISGHRSVSWYQQTPGQGLQFLFEYFSETQRNKGNFPGRFSGRQFSNSRSEMNVSTLELGDSALYLCASIGAPTNEKLFFGSGTQLSVL.

This clonotype has only one observation. The chain employs TRBV5-1 and TRBJ1-2, with D tentatively TRBD1 (6 bases). The CDR3 runs to 14 residues. V was trimmed by 0 bases and J by 3 bases, leaving 9 bases between them. Germline V CDR1 and CDR2: SGHRS, YFSETQ. This CDR3 is CASSLEGHYYGYTF. Written as DNA, the CDR3 is TGCGCCAGCAGCTTGGAGGGACACTACTATGGCTACACCTTC. Complete variable domain (other parts from reference TRBV5-1 and TRBJ1-2): KAGVTQTPRYLIKTRGQQVTLSCSPISGHRSVSWYQQTPGQGLQFLFEYFSETQRNKGNFPGRFSGRQFSNSRSEMNVSTLELGDSALYLCASSLEGHYYGYTFGSGTRLTVV.

The sample holds many counts of this clonotype. The chain is built from TRBV5-1 and TRBJ1-1, with D possibly TRBD1 on 6 matching bases. Germline values: CDR1 SGHRS, CDR2 YFSETQ. V lost 5 bases and J lost 4, with 15 bases in between. This CDR3 is built from 14 residues. CDR3 sequence: CASRMRTEGTEAFF. The CDR3 coding sequence is TGCGCCAGCAGGATGCGGACAGAAGGCACTGAAGCTTTCTTT.

This clonotype occurred many times. The chain carries TRBV7-2 and TRBJ2-7; maybe TRBD2 (5 bases). Trimming stripped 5 bases from V and 3 bases from J, with 14 bases between. The germline gives CDR1 SGHTA, CDR2 FQGNSA. This CDR3 spans 14 amino acids. CDR3: CASSHRTGNYEQYF. Written as DNA, the CDR3 is TGTGCCAGCAGCCATAGGACTGGGAACTACGAGCAGTACTTC.

In this sample, this clonotype turned up many times. This chain uses TRBV5-1 with TRBJ2-1; 8 bases agree with TRBD1. The CDR3 contains 15 residues. CDR1 and CDR2 (germline): SGHRS, YFSETQ. V was pared by 0 bases and J by 7 bases, with 6 bases of the junction left unmatched. The chain's CDR3 is CASSLDTRGQNEQFF. The DNA of the CDR3 is TGCGCCAGCAGCTTGGATACCAGGGGGCAAAATGAGCAGTTCTTC.

This clonotype was seen more than once but under ten times. V is TRBV27 and J is TRBJ2-7; TRBD1 aligns across 9 bases. The length of the CDR3 is 14 residues. From germline, CDR1 is MNHEY and CDR2 SMNVEV (reference sequence). With V trimmed by 2 bases and J by 5 bases, 4 bases remained unmatched. In DNA, the CDR3 is TGTGCCAGCAGTTTACGGGACAGGGCCAACGAGCAGTACTTC. Encoded protein: CASSLRDRANEQYF.

This clonotype was observed at least ten times. This chain joins TRBV5-1 and TRBJ2-1; D unclear. In germline, CDR1 is SGHRS, CDR2 YFSETQ. The CDR3 length is 16 residues. Between the trimmed V and J ends, which lost 4 bases and 3 bases, there was a span of 17 bases. DNA of the CDR3: TGCGCCAGCAGCCTGTCGATCCAAGGACGCTACAATGAGCAGTTCTTC. Translating it yields CASSLSIQGRYNEQFF.

Points on this clonotype: A much larger clonotype is one base distant, so this may be a read error. The genes are TRBV20-1 and TRBJ2-1; perhaps D is TRBD1 or TRBD2 (5 bases each). The germline V gene encodes CDR1 DFQATT and CDR2 SNEGSKA (reference sequence). CDR3 length: 11 residues. The CDR3 bases are TGCAGTACTAGACAGTTTAATGAGCAGTTCTTC. Translating it yields CSTRQFNEQFF.

The V call is TRBV7-8, the J call TRBJ2-1, with D perhaps matching TRBD2 (5 bases). Germline V lookup: CDR1 SGHVS, CDR2 FQNEAQ. Trimming pared 5 bases from V and 0 bases from J, leaving 14 bases between. The CDR3 consists of 16 residues. The CDR3, as DNA: TGTGCCAGCAGCATCAGAAGCGGAAGCTCCTACAATGAGCAGTTCTTC. It encodes CASSIRSGSSYNEQFF.

This clonotype was picked up many times. The chain has TRBV12-3 or TRBV12-4 and TRBJ2-7; 9 nucleotides match TRBD1. The V gene end was trimmed by 4 bases and the J gene end by 4 bases; junction bases not matched to a gene: 14. The CDR3 is made up of 17 amino acids. CDR3 sequence (DNA): TGTGCCAGCAGTTCCCGGACAGGGGACGGGAGTAAGTACGAGCAGTACTTC. Translation: CASSSRTGDGSKYEQYF.

The V gene is TRBV20-1, the J gene TRBJ2-7, with D possibly TRBD2 on 6 matching bases. V was pared by 5 bases and J by 2 bases, with 19 bases between. The CDR3 consists of 15 residues. Per germline, CDR1 DFQATT and CDR2 SNEGSKA (reference sequence). The CDR3 sequence: CSAHLGLRGTYEQYF. The CDR3 DNA sequence: TGCAGTGCTCACCTCGGACTAAGAGGGACCTACGAGCAGTACTTC.

As regards this clonotype: A read error may be the cause here, since a much bigger clone is one base away. The chain carries TRBV3-1 and TRBJ2-2; no reliable D call. CDR3 length: 14 amino acids. Trimming took 5 bases from V and 9 from J, leaving 16 bases between them. Germline V lookup: CDR1 LGHDT, CDR2 YNNKEL (reference sequence). The CDR3 nucleotides read TGTGCCAGCAGCTTCATTGGCGGACCCTGGGAGCTGTTTTTT. Amino acids: CASSFIGGPWELFF. The variable domain in full, with the rest retrieved from reference TRBV3-1 and TRBJ2-2, is DTAVSQTPKYLVTQMGNDKSIKCEQNLGHDTMYWYKQDSKKFLKIMFSYNNKELIINETVPNRFSPKSPDKAHLNLHINSLELGDSAVYFCASSFIGGPWELFFGEGSRLTVL.

The chain uses TRBV7-9 and TRBJ2-1, with D maybe TRBD1 (6 bases). The V and J ends lost 1 base and 2 bases respectively, with 12 bases between them. Germline loops: CDR1 SEHNR, CDR2 FQNEAQ (reference sequence). The CDR3 consists of 16 residues. The CDR3 region is CASSLGGPKPYNEQFF. CDR3 nucleotide sequence: TGTGCCAGCAGCTTAGGGGGGCCGAAACCCTACAATGAGCAGTTCTTC.

This chain links TRBV7-9 with TRBJ2-1; 9 positions match TRBD1. The CDR3 length is 15 residues. J lost 6 bases, V lost 5 bases, and 8 bases had no gene match. Germline V CDR1 and CDR2: SEHNR, FQNEAQ (reference sequence). In DNA, the CDR3 is TGTGCCAGCAGCGAGGGACAGGGTGGAATCAATGAGCAGTTCTTC. Translated: CASSEGQGGINEQFF. Filled out from reference TRBV7-9 and TRBJ2-1, the complete variable domain reads DTGVSQNPRHKITKRGQNVTFRCDPISEHNRLYWYRQTLGQGPEFLTYFQNEAQLEKSRLLSDRFSAERPKGSFSTLEIQRTEQGDSAMYLCASSEGQGGINEQFFGPGTRLTVL.

In this sample, this clonotype turned up a few times. The genes are TRBV28 and TRBJ2-7; 8 bases align to TRBD2. This CDR3 comprises 20 residues. The germline V gene has CDR1 MDHEN and CDR2 SYDVKM. Trimming took 4 bases from V and 0 from J; bases not matched to a gene: 20. The CDR3 is CASSSPPTAGGHPTSYEQYF. The CDR3 DNA follows: TGTGCCAGCAGTTCCCCACCCACTGCGGGAGGACACCCTACCTCCTACGAGCAGTACTTC.

The chain is built from TRBV10-2 and TRBJ2-7; 14 bases align to TRBD2. The V gene end was trimmed by 5 bases and the J gene end by 5 bases; junction bases not matched to a gene: 5. The germline gives CDR1 WSHSY, CDR2 SAAADI. The CDR3 has 15 residues. The DNA of the CDR3 is TGCGCCAGCAGTTTTCAGGGACTAGCGGGAGACGAGCAGTACTTC. Translation: CASSFQGLAGDEQYF.

There are many counts of this clonotype. The gene calls are TRBV19 and TRBJ2-7; a weak D match, TRBD2 (6 bases). The germline V gene encodes CDR1 LNHDA and CDR2 SQIVND (reference sequence). V gave up 1 base and J gave up 2 bases, with 12 bases separating them. The CDR3 is 15 amino acids. The CDR3 DNA is TGTGCCAGTAGTATAGGGACTAATGTAACCTACGAGCAGTACTTC. This sequence encodes CASSIGTNVTYEQYF.

The chain combines TRBV7-6 with TRBJ2-5, with 8 bases lining up with TRBD2. Trimming removed 8 bases from V and 3 bases from J; junction bases left unmatched: 2. The germline CDR1 and CDR2 sequences are SGHVS and FNYEAQ. This CDR3 is 12 amino acids long. The DNA for the CDR3 is TGTGCCAGCTACGGGAGGGAAGAGACCCAGTACTTC. Protein sequence: CASYGREETQYF. The entire variable domain, with the rest obtained from reference TRBV7-6 and TRBJ2-5, is as follows: GAGVSQSPRYKVTKRGQDVALRCDPISGHVSLYWYRQALGQGPEFLTYFNYEAQQDKSGLPNDRFSAERPEGSISTLTIQRTEQRDSAMYRCASYGREETQYFGPGTRLLVL.

As concerns this clonotype: A much bigger clone sits one base away, suggesting this may be a read error. The chain recombines TRBV20-1 with TRBJ2-3; 9 nucleotides agree with TRBD2. This CDR3 region has 14 residues. V was pared by 6 bases and J by 2 bases, with 6 bases of the junction left unmatched. CDR1 and CDR2 from the germline V gene are DFQATT and SNEGSKA (reference sequence). The CDR3 is CSAAAGGPTDTQYF. DNA for the CDR3: TGCAGTGCGGCAGCGGGAGGTCCCACAGATACGCAGTATTTT.

Only a few counts were recorded for this clonotype. The chain joins TRBV4-2 to TRBJ2-2; 7 bases fit TRBD2. In germline, CDR1 is LGHNA, CDR2 YNFKEQ. This CDR3 has 18 amino acids. With 5 bases clipped from V and 5 bases from J, the junction kept 17 bases outside the gene matches. This CDR3 is CASSGRLASPPFTGELFF. In nucleotides, the CDR3 is TGTGCCAGCAGCGGGCGACTAGCCTCGCCACCCTTTACCGGGGAGCTGTTTTTT.

This clonotype was detected many times. The chain links TRBV20-1 to TRBJ2-3; no clear D. The length of the CDR3 is 14 residues. In germline, CDR1 is DFQATT, CDR2 SNEGSKA (reference sequence). V lost 5 bases, J lost 4 bases, and 16 bases lay in between. Here the CDR3 reads CSAYKGLGSDTQYF. CDR3 in DNA: TGCAGTGCTTATAAGGGCCTGGGTTCAGATACGCAGTATTTT.

The chain has TRBV7-6 and TRBJ1-4, with 7 bases identical to TRBD1. The length of the CDR3 is 16 residues. V dropped 6 bases and J dropped 2; count of bases not matched to a gene: 9. In germline, CDR1 is SGHVS, CDR2 FNYEAQ. DNA for the CDR3: TGTGCCAGCAGTCCCCGGGACAGCGCTACTAATGAAAAACTGTTTTTT. It specifies CASSPRDSATNEKLFF. Combining the CDR3 with reference TRBV7-6 and TRBJ1-4 gives the whole variable domain GAGVSQSPRYKVTKRGQDVALRCDPISGHVSLYWYRQALGQGPEFLTYFNYEAQQDKSGLPNDRFSAERPEGSISTLTIQRTEQRDSAMYRCASSPRDSATNEKLFFGSGTQLSVL.

This clonotype was observed a handful of times. The genes are TRBV20-1 and TRBJ1-1, with D unresolved. Germline assignment: CDR1 DFQATT and CDR2 SNEGSKA (reference sequence). The CDR3 has 12 amino acids. With 4 bases removed from V and 1 base from J, the gap between germline ends came to 7 bases. The CDR3 region is CSAIEWNTEAFF. The DNA for the CDR3 is TGCAGTGCTATTGAGTGGAACACTGAAGCTTTCTTT.

The sample holds a few counts of this clonotype. The V and J genes are TRBV7-8 and TRBJ2-1; no firm D call. Germline loops: CDR1 SGHVS, CDR2 FQNEAQ. This CDR3 is built from 17 residues. V was clipped by 5 bases and J by 8 bases, with 25 bases between them. The CDR3 bases are TGTGCCAGCAGCCATCCCCCCGTTAGTTCGGTCATTTATGAGCAGTTCTTC. This codes for CASSHPPVSSVIYEQFF. Variable domain in full (rest from reference TRBV7-8 and TRBJ2-1): GAGVSQSPRYKVAKRGQDVALRCDPISGHVSLFWYQQALGQGPEFLTYFQNEAQLDKSGLPSDRFFAERPEGSVSTLKIQRTQQEDSAVYLCASSHPPVSSVIYEQFFGPGTRLTVL.

Concerning this clonotype itself: Its ends do not fully match the called genes, so a read error is possible. The chain employs TRBV11-2 and TRBJ1-2; D gene uncertain. The germline gives CDR1 SGHAT, CDR2 FQNNGV. The CDR3 extends over 14 amino acids. CDR3 sequence reads: CASSLGALPNGDTF. In DNA, the CDR3 is TGTGCCAGCAGCTTGGGAGCCCTACCCAATGGCGACACCTTC.

This clonotype was seen many times. For the CDR3, the DNA is TGCAGCGTGCCTAGCAACACCGGGGAGCTGTTTTTT. Encoded protein: CSVPSNTGELFF. The chain links TRBV29-1 to TRBJ2-2; TRBD2 is a possible D gene (5 bases). The length of the CDR3 is 12 residues. The V end lost 6 bases, the J end lost 2 bases, and 7 bases lay between the germline ends. From germline, CDR1 is SQVTM and CDR2 ANQGSEA.

This clonotype has ten or more counts. The chain employs TRBV20-1 and TRBJ1-4; D is possibly TRBD1 (6 bases). Deletions cut 6 bases from V and 8 bases from J, with 16 bases between. CDR1 DFQATT and CDR2 SNEGSKA come from the germline V gene (reference sequence). This CDR3 region has 13 residues. The CDR3 region is CSALQGVREKLFF. The CDR3 DNA reads as TGCAGTGCCCTACAGGGCGTCCGGGAAAAACTGTTTTTT.